This T cell receptor beta chain was recorded in a study of a mutant IDH1 vaccine in newly diagnosed glioma. Findings and caveats of the study: The vaccine induced immune responses, and these occurred in more than 80% of patients.

Regarding time point: baseline, week 1 (first vaccination visit). This sample's treatment: pre-vaccination baseline after standard-of-care therapy. In germline, CDR1 is SGHDT, CDR2 YYEEEE. Trimming removed 1 base at V and 2 bases at J, with 3 bases between. The CDR3 has 12 residues. The protocol was immunoSEQ multiplex PCR, while the TCRdb copy is restricted to in-frame clones and leaves out a portion. The table lists about 36,000 clones, more than 90% of them singletons. Comments on this clone: Its antigen is unidentified.

The chain recombines TRBV5-6 with TRBJ1-2; D gene uncertain. The receptor comes from a man between 18 and 35 years old with glioma. Sample: PBMCs, taken from a glioma patient treated with radiotherapy, temozolomide or both. The CDR3 region is CASSLNNYGYTF. Written as DNA, the CDR3 is TGTGCCAGCAGCTTGAACAACTATGGCTACACCTTC.